This T cell receptor beta chain comes out of a study of blood T cell repertoires in COVID-19. Study at large: From the United States, Italy and Spain came samples of acute and convalescent COVID-19. PBMCs, B-cell-depleted T cells, or T cells provided the cDNA or gDNA that made up the material.

Germline CDR1 and CDR2: SGHTA and FQGNSA. The V end was cut by 2 bases, the J end by 3 bases, with 11 bases between. The CDR3 is 15 residues long. This clone was found a few times. The assay was immunoSEQ multiplex PCR, and TCRdb's table has in-frame clones only and misses some. In the table there are about 46,000 clones, 70% to 90% of which are singletons. The receptor's source is a human donor in a cohort sampled during active COVID-19. The donor label of this sample is uncertain. The chain joins TRBV7-2 to TRBJ2-1, with D perhaps matching TRBD1 (7 bases). The material sequenced was peripheral blood. This chain's CDR3 is CASSLQGGLYNEQFF. The CDR3 DNA reads TGTGCCAGCAGCTTACAGGGGGGACTCTACAATGAGCAGTTCTTC.